This entry is about one T cell receptor beta chain. Its antigen is as yet unknown. Every donor had blood drawn once into heparin, approximately 110 mL on average. Cell sorting via CD45RO/CCR7/CD25/CD127/CD95/CD27 was performed to obtain CD4+ naive, central memory, regulatory and stem cell-like memory cells. The purity of all sorted populations exceeded 98%. Germline assignment: CDR1 SGHRS and CDR2 YFSETQ. The CDR3 totals 16 residues. V gave up 3 bases and J gave up 0 bases, with 13 bases separating them. Sequenced material consisted of expressed TCRB transcripts (all of the isolated RNA was reverse transcribed). The repertoire was sequenced with immunoSEQ multiplex PCR; TCRdb's copy has only in-frame clones and lacks some. Among approximately 470,000 clones listed, approximately 30% were seen once. This sample is part of a study of beta chain features in type 1 diabetes. Study-wide points: The naive, central memory and Treg TCRB repertoires of patients appeared to be more similar to one another than those of healthy donors.

Sequencing was carried out using naive CD4+ T cells from blood. The chain couples TRBV5-1 to TRBJ2-1; tentatively, D is TRBD1 or TRBD2 (5 bases each). This sequence originates from a man aged 18 to 30 in good health. The CDR3 sequence: CASSWTGPVSYNEQFF. Here the CDR3 DNA reads TGCGCCAGCAGCTGGACGGGACCCGTCTCCTACAATGAGCAGTTCTTC.